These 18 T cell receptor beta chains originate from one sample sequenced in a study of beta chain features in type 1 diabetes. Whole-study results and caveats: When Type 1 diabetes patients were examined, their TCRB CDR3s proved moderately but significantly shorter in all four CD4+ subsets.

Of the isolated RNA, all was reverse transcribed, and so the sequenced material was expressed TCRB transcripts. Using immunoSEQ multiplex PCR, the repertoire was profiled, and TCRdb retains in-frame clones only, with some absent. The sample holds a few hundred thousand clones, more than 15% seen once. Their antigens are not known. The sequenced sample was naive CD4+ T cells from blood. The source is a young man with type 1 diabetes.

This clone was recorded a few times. CDR3 DNA: TGTGCCACCAGCCCCGAAAGACGGAGCCCCTATGGCTACACCTTC. Protein: CATSPERRSPYGYTF. This chain uses TRBV15 with TRBJ1-2; D is unresolved. Trimming left V 5 bases short and J 4 bases short, with 17 bases between. CDR1 is LNHNV, CDR2 YYDKDF, per germline (reference sequence). This CDR3 is built from 15 residues.

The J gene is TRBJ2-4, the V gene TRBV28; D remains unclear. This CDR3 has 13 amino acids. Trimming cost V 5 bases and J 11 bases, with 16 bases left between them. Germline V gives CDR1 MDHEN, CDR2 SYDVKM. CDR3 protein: CASSDPVVQFQYF. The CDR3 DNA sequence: TGTGCCAGCAGTGACCCGGTGGTCCAGTTTCAGTACTTC.

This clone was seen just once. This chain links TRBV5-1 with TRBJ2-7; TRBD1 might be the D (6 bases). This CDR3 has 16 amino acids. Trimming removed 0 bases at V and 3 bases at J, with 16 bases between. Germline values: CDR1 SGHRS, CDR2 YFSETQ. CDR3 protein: CASSLGPEDRVYEQYF. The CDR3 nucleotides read TGCGCCAGCAGCTTGGGTCCCGAGGACAGAGTCTACGAGCAGTACTTC.

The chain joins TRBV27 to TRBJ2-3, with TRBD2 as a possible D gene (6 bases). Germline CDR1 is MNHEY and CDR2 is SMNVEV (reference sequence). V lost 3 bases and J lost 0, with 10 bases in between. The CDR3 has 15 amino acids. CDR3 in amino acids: CASSLEGLSTDTQYF. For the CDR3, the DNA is TGTGCCAGCAGTTTGGAGGGCCTTAGCACAGATACGCAGTATTTT.

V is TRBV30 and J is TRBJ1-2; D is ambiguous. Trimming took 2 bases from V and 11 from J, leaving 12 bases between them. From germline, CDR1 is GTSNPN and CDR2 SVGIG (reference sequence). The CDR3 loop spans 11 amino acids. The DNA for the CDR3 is TGTGCCTGGAGTATGAGGAACAGTTACACCTTC. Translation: CAWSMRNSYTF. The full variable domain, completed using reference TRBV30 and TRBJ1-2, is SQTIHQWPATLVQPVGSPLSLECTVEGTSNPNLYWYRQAAGRGLQLLFYSVGIGQISSEVPQNLSASRPQDRQFILSSKKLLLSDSGFYLCAWSMRNSYTFGSGTRLTVV.

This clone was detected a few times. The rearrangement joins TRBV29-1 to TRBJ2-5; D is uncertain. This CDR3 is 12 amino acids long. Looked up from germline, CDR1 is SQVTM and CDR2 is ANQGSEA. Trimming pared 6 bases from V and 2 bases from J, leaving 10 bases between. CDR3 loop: CSVRHVQETQYF. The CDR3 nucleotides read TGCAGCGTCCGACACGTTCAAGAGACCCAGTACTTC.

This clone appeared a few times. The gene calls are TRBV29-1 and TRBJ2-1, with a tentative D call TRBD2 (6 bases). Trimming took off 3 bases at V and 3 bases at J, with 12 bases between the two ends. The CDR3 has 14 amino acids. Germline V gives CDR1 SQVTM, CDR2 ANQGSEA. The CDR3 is CSVEGGLNYNEQFF. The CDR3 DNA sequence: TGCAGCGTTGAGGGGGGTCTAAACTACAATGAGCAGTTCTTC.

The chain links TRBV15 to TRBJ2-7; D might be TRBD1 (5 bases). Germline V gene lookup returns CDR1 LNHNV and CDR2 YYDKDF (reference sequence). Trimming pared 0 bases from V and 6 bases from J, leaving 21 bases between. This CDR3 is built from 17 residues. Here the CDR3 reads CATSRDVGQPNSGEQYF. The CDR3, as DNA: TGTGCCACCAGCAGAGATGTGGGGCAGCCTAATTCGGGCGAGCAGTACTTC.

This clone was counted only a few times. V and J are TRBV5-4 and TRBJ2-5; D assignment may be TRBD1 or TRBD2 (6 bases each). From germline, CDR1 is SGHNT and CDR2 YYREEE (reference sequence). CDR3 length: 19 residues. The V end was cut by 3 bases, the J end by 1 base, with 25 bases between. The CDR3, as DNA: TGTGCCAGCAGCTACCACAGATTCCCGGGGGCTGAACTCCAAGAGACCCAGTACTTC. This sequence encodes CASSYHRFPGAELQETQYF.

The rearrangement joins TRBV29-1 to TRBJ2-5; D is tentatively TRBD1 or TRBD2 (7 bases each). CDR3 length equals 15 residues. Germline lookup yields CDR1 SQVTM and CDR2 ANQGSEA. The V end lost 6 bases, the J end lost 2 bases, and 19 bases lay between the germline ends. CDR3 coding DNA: TGCAGCGTGGCAGGTGGGAGGGGGCGGCAAGAGACCCAGTACTTC. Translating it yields CSVAGGRGRQETQYF.

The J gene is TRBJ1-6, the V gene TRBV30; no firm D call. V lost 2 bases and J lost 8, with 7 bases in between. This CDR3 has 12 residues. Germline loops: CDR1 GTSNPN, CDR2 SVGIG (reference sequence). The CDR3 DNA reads TGTGCCTGGAGTTCCCAGGATTCACCCCTCCACTTT. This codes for CAWSSQDSPLHF.

CDR3 DNA: TGTGCCAGCAGCCGGGTCCGTGGATTTCAAGAGACCCAGTACTTC. This gives the protein CASSRVRGFQETQYF. The chain links TRBV7-2 to TRBJ2-5; D is undetermined. The CDR3 totals 15 residues. V lost 5 bases, J lost 2 bases, and 15 bases lay in between. Germline V CDR1 and CDR2: SGHTA, FQGNSA.

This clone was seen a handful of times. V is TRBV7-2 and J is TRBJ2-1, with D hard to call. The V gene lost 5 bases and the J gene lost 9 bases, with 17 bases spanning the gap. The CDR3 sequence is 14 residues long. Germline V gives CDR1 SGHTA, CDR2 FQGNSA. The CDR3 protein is CASSPRRGDGEQFF. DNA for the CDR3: TGTGCCAGCAGCCCGCGGCGCGGAGACGGTGAGCAGTTCTTC.

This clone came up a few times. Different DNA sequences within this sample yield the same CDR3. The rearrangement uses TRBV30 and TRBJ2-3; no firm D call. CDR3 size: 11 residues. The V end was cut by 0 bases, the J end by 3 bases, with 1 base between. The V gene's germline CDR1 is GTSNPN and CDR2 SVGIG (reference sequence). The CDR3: CAWSVTDTQYF. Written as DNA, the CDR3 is TGTGCCTGGAGTGTAACAGATACGCAGTATTTT.

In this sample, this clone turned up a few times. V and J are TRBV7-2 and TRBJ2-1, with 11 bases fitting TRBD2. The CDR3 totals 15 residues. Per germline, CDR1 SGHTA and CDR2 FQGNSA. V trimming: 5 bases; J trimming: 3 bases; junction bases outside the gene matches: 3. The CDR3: CASSPGTSGYNEQFF. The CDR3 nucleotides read TGTGCCAGCAGCCCCGGGACTAGCGGCTACAATGAGCAGTTCTTC.

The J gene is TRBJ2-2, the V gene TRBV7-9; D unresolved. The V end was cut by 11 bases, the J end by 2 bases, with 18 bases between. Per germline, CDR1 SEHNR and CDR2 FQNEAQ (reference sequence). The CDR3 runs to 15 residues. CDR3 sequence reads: CALWIGRINTGELFF. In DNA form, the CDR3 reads TGTGCCCTCTGGATAGGACGGATTAACACCGGGGAGCTGTTTTTT. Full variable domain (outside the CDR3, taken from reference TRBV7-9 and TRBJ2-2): DTGVSQNPRHKITKRGQNVTFRCDPISEHNRLYWYRQTLGQGPEFLTYFQNEAQLEKSRLLSDRFSAERPKGSFSTLEIQRTEQGDSAMYLCALWIGRINTGELFFGEGSRLTVL.

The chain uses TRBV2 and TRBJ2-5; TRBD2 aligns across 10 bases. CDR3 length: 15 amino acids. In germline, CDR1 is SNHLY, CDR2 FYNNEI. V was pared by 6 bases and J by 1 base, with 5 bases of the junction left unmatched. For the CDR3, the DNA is TGTGCCAGCAGAAGGACTAGCGGTACCCAAGAGACCCAGTACTTC. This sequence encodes CASRRTSGTQETQYF.

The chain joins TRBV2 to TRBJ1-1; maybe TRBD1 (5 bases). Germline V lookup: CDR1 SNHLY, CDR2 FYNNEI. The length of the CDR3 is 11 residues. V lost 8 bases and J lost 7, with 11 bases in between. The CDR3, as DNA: TGTGCCAGCCACCAGGGTGTTGAAGCTTTCTTT. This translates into CASHQGVEAFF.